Below, 20 T cell receptor beta chains from the same sample are listed, as sequenced in a study of T-cell memory formation after mild COVID-19. From the 5' RACE reads, TCRdb called clonotypes with MiXCR, one entry per CDR3 protein. The sample shows roughly 510,000 distinct CDR3 sequences, around 15% of them seen only once. The material sequenced was PBMCs or a T cell subset sorted from them (not recorded which). Receptor source: an adult woman who had mild COVID-19 (a few samples of this study predate the infection). Cell type and time point are not known.

The CDR3 region is CASSLEDSVYGYTF. CDR3 sequence (DNA): TGCGCCAGCAGCTTAGAAGACAGCGTCTATGGCTACACCTTC. The J gene is TRBJ1-2, the V gene TRBV5-1; tentative D call: TRBD1 (5 bases). Trimming removed 2 bases from V and 4 bases from J, with 12 bases in between. From germline, CDR1 is SGHRS and CDR2 YFSETQ. CDR3 length: 14 amino acids.

This clonotype occurred many times. The rearrangement joins TRBV6-1 to TRBJ1-2, with D possibly matching TRBD1 (5 bases). Per the germline V gene, CDR1 is MNHNS and CDR2 is SASEGT. The CDR3 is 13 amino acids. V dropped 4 bases and J dropped 8 bases, with 14 bases sitting between them. The CDR3 spells CASSVSRVGGYTF. The CDR3 nucleotides are TGTGCCAGCAGTGTGAGCAGGGTAGGAGGCTACACCTTC.

This clonotype has at least ten counts. This chain joins TRBV7-9 and TRBJ2-5; 7 positions match TRBD2. CDR3 length equals 16 residues. Germline V gene lookup returns CDR1 SEHNR and CDR2 FQNEAQ (reference sequence). V dropped 3 bases and J dropped 5; count of bases not matched to a gene: 12. The CDR3 reads CASSFGLDPHGETQYF. The CDR3 region has the DNA TGTGCCAGCAGCTTTGGACTAGATCCCCACGGGGAGACCCAGTACTTC.

This chain joins TRBV7-2 and TRBJ1-5, with D possibly matching TRBD1 (5 bases). Germline V gene data show CDR1 as SGHTA and CDR2 as FQGNSA. Trimming took off 1 base at V and 0 bases at J, with 16 bases between the two ends. The CDR3 has 18 residues. The CDR3 reads CASSLGGTASHSNQPQHF. CDR3 bases: TGTGCCAGCAGCTTAGGGGGGACGGCCAGTCATAGCAATCAGCCCCAGCATTTT.

This clonotype was seen more than once but under ten times. The chain recombines TRBV5-1 with TRBJ2-7, with a weak D call TRBD1 (6 bases). V shed 0 bases and J shed 5 bases, with 15 bases lying between them. The CDR3 has 15 residues. In germline, CDR1 is SGHRS, CDR2 YFSETQ. The CDR3 reads CASSLASGAGDEQYF. The CDR3 region has the DNA TGCGCCAGCAGCTTGGCCAGTGGGGCAGGGGACGAGCAGTACTTC.

This clonotype has just a few counts. The V gene is TRBV30, the J gene TRBJ2-1; no definite D call. Germline CDR1 GTSNPN, CDR2 SVGIG (reference sequence). The CDR3 totals 11 residues. The CDR3 spells CAFKDNHEQFF. The CDR3 DNA follows: TGTGCGTTTAAAGATAACCATGAGCAGTTCTTC.

The chain recombines TRBV12-3 or TRBV12-4 with TRBJ1-1; D uncertain. This CDR3 has 14 amino acids. V lost 3 bases and J 1 base, leaving 9 bases between the germline ends. This chain's CDR3 is CASSFAAKNTEAFF. In DNA form, the CDR3 reads TGTGCCAGCAGTTTTGCAGCTAAGAACACTGAAGCTTTCTTT.

This clonotype turned up a few times. The chain uses TRBV7-9 and TRBJ1-1; weak D call: TRBD1 (6 bases). Germline loops: CDR1 SEHNR, CDR2 FQNEAQ (reference sequence). The CDR3 has 12 residues. V shed 5 bases and J shed 10 bases, with 14 bases lying between them. CDR3 sequence reads: CASSLNREGAFF. DNA for the CDR3: TGTGCCAGCAGCCTCAACAGGGAAGGAGCTTTCTTT.

This rearrangement joins TRBV7-7 to TRBJ2-7; 10 bases are shared with TRBD1. Trimming took 6 bases from V and 6 from J; bases not matched to a gene: 5. This CDR3 has 13 amino acids. CDR1 SSHAT and CDR2 FNYEAQ come from the germline V gene (reference sequence). For the CDR3, the DNA is TGTGCCAGCAGTTCGGGACAGGGGACCGAGCAGTACTTC. Its protein is CASSSGQGTEQYF.

This clonotype was found a few times. The chain couples TRBV5-1 to TRBJ1-2; no clear D gene. The V gene's germline CDR1 is SGHRS and CDR2 YFSETQ. The CDR3 is 13 amino acids. V dropped 0 bases and J dropped 6 bases, with 9 bases sitting between them. The CDR3 sequence is CASSLEVPDGYTF. The CDR3 DNA follows: TGCGCCAGCAGCTTGGAGGTTCCGGATGGCTACACCTTC.

This clonotype was seen a few times. This chain connects TRBV27 to TRBJ1-2; TRBD1 matches 8 bases. The length of the CDR3 is 14 residues. Germline V gene data show CDR1 as MNHEY and CDR2 as SMNVEV (reference sequence). V lost 10 bases to trimming and J lost 8 bases; unmatched junction nucleotides: 15. CDR3 residues: CATSPVDRARGYTF. CDR3 DNA: TGTGCCACCTCTCCTGTGGACAGGGCGCGGGGCTACACCTTC.

This sequence joins TRBV29-1 and TRBJ1-1; 7 nucleotides match TRBD1. The CDR3 is 11 amino acids. The J segment lost 9 bases and the V segment lost 3 bases, leaving 4 bases of the junction unmatched. In germline, CDR1 is SQVTM, CDR2 ANQGSEA. The CDR3, as DNA: TGCAGCGTTGATGGGGGACAGAAAGCTTTCTTT. Translated, it gives CSVDGGQKAFF. The whole variable domain, remainder taken from reference TRBV29-1 and TRBJ1-1, is SAVISQKPSRDICQRGTSLTIQCQVDSQVTMMFWYRQQPGQSLTLIATANQGSEATYESGFVIDKFPISRPNLTFSTLTVSNMSPEDSSIYLCSVDGGQKAFFGQGTRLTVV.

The chain recombines TRBV2 with TRBJ1-1; D is perhaps TRBD1 (5 bases). CDR3 length: 12 residues. The germline V and J ends were trimmed by 1 base and 11 bases, with 11 bases remaining between them. CDR1 SNHLY and CDR2 FYNNEI come from the germline V gene. This CDR3 reads CASSEGLREAFF. In nucleotides, the CDR3 is TGTGCCAGCAGTGAAGGGCTCAGGGAGGCTTTCTTT.

V usage is TRBV5-1 and J usage is TRBJ2-7; 9 bases are a match to TRBD1. Trimming cost V 4 bases and J 2 bases; bases outside gene matches: 7. The CDR3 has 15 residues. Germline V lookup: CDR1 SGHRS, CDR2 YFSETQ. CDR3 sequence reads: CASSVDRGPTYEQYF. Here the CDR3 DNA reads TGCGCCAGCAGCGTGGACAGGGGACCAACCTACGAGCAGTACTTC.

The chain is built from TRBV4-1 and TRBJ2-1; the D call may be TRBD1 or TRBD2 (6 bases each). The CDR3 length is 16 residues. Germline CDR1 is MGHRA and CDR2 is YSYEKL. Trimming took 4 bases from V and 6 from J, leaving 19 bases between them. The CDR3 nucleotides are TGCGCCAGCAGCCTCGCTCGGGGGCCCACGACCAATGAGCAGTTCTTC. This encodes CASSLARGPTTNEQFF.

The chain couples TRBV6-1 to TRBJ1-6; no reliable D call. Germline V gene sequence: CDR1 MNHNS, CDR2 SASEGT. CDR3 length: 13 amino acids. The ends were cut back, 1 base at V and 9 bases at J, with 7 bases in the middle. CDR3 DNA sequence: TGTGCCAGCAGTGAAGAACGGACTTCACCCCTCCACTTT. Its protein is CASSEERTSPLHF.

J is TRBJ2-7 and V is TRBV4-1, with unresolved D. This CDR3 is built from 16 residues. The V gene lost 1 base and the J gene lost 3 bases, with 16 bases spanning the gap. Germline loops: CDR1 MGHRA, CDR2 YSYEKL. The CDR3 nucleotides read TGCGCCAGCAGCCAAGTGCCTAGGACGAAGGTCTACGAGCAGTACTTC. Amino acids: CASSQVPRTKVYEQYF.

This chain uses TRBV6-5 with TRBJ1-4; no definite D call. The CDR3 has 15 amino acids. CDR1 and CDR2 from the germline V gene are MNHEY and SVGAGI. The V gene lost 0 bases and the J gene lost 4 bases, with 9 bases spanning the gap. CDR3 loop: CASSYSDGINEKLFF. CDR3 nucleotides: TGTGCCAGCAGTTACTCGGACGGGATTAATGAAAAACTGTTTTTT.

In regard to this clonotype: The junction differs from germline at one of its ends, possibly a read error. V gene TRBV5-1 combines with J gene TRBJ2-2; 7 nucleotides align to TRBD2. This CDR3 contains 16 residues. Per the germline V gene, CDR1 is SGHRS and CDR2 is YFSETQ. The CDR3 nucleotides are TGCGCCAGCAGCTGGGAGGGGATCCCGAACACCGGGGAGCAGTTTTTT. This translates into CASSWEGIPNTGEQFF.

The J gene is TRBJ2-2, the V gene TRBV7-3; 8 bases match TRBD2. J gave up 6 bases and V 5 bases, and 5 bases lay outside the gene matches. Germline values: CDR1 SGHTA, CDR2 FQGTGA. The CDR3 consists of 14 residues. CDR3 amino acids: CASSPTGGPGELFF. The CDR3 bases are TGTGCCAGCAGCCCCACGGGGGGGCCCGGGGAGCTGTTTTTT.